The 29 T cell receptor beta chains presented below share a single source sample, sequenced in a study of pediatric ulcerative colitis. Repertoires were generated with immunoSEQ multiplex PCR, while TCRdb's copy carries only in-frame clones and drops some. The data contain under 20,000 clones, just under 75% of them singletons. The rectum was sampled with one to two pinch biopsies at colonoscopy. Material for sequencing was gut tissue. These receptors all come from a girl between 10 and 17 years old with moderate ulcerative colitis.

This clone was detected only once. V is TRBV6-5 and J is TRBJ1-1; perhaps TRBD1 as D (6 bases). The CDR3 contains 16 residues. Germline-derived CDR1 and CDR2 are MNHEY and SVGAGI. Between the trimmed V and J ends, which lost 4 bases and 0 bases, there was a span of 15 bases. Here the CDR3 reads CASSSPTGTMNTEAFF. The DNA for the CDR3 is TGTGCCAGCAGTTCCCCTACAGGGACCATGAACACTGAAGCTTTCTTT.

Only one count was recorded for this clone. As DNA, the CDR3 is TGTGCCAGCAGTTTTACTCGGGACGCGACATTGGGCTACACCTTC. It encodes CASSFTRDATLGYTF. This chain uses TRBV6-1 with TRBJ1-2; weak D call: TRBD1 (5 bases). This CDR3 is 15 amino acids long. Germline V lookup: CDR1 MNHNS, CDR2 SASEGT. V shed 5 bases and J shed 8 bases, with 21 bases lying between them.

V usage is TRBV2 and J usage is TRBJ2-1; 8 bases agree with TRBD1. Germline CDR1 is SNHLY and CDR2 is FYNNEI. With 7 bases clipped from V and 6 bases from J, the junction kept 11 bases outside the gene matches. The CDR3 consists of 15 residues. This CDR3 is CASTNAGQVFNEQFF. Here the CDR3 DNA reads TGTGCCAGCACAAACGCGGGACAGGTCTTCAATGAGCAGTTCTTC.

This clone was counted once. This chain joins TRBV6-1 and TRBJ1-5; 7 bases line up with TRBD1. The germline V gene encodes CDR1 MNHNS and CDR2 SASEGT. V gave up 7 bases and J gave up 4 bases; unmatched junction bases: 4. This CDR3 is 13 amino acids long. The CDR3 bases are TGTGCCAGCAAGGGGACAGCAAATCAGCCCCAGCATTTT. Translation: CASKGTANQPQHF.

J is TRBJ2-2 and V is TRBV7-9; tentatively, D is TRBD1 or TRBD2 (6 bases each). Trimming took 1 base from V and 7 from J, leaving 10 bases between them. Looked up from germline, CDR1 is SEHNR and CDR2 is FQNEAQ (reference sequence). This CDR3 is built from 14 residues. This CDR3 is CASSLVGGHGELFF. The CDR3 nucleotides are TGTGCCAGCAGCTTAGTCGGGGGCCACGGGGAGCTGTTTTTT. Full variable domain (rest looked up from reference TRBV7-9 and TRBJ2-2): DTGVSQNPRHKITKRGQNVTFRCDPISEHNRLYWYRQTLGQGPEFLTYFQNEAQLEKSRLLSDRFSAERPKGSFSTLEIQRTEQGDSAMYLCASSLVGGHGELFFGEGSRLTVL.

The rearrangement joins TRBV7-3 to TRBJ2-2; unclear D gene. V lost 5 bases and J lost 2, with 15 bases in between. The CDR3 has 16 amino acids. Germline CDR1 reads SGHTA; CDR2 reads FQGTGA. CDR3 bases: TGTGCCAGCAGCCCCCCGGGTCCTATTAACACCGGGGAGCTGTTTTTT. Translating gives CASSPPGPINTGELFF.

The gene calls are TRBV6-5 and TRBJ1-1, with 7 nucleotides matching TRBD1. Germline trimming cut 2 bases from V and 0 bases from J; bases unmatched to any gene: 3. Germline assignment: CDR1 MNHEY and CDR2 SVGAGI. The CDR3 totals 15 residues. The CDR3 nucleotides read TGTGCCAGCAGTTACCGGGGACAGCTGAACACTGAAGCTTTCTTT. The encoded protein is CASSYRGQLNTEAFF.

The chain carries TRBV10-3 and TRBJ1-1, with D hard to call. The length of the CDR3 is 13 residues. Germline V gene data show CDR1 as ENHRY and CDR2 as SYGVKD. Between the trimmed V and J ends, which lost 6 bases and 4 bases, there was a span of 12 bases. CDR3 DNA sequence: TGTGCCATCAGAACCTGGACGGGCACTGAAGCTTTCTTT. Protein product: CAIRTWTGTEAFF.

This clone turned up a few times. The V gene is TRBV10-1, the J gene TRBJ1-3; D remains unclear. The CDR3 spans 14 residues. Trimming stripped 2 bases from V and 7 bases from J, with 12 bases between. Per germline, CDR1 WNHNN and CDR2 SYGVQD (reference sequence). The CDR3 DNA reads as TGCGCCAGCAGTGAGGACCAACAGTCCAACACCATATATTTT. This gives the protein CASSEDQQSNTIYF.

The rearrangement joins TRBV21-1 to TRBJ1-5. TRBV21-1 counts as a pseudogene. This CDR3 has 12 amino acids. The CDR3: CAPSPGKQPQHF. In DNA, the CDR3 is TGTGCCCCCTCCCCGGGAAAGCAGCCCCAGCATTTT.

The CDR3 spells CSWTGKETQYF. CDR3 bases: TGCAGTTGGACTGGAAAAGAGACCCAGTACTTC. The V and J genes are TRBV20-1 and TRBJ2-5, with a possible D match to TRBD2 (5 bases). This CDR3 contains 11 residues. V was clipped by 8 bases and J by 3 bases, with 10 bases between them. The germline gives CDR1 DFQATT, CDR2 SNEGSKA (reference sequence).

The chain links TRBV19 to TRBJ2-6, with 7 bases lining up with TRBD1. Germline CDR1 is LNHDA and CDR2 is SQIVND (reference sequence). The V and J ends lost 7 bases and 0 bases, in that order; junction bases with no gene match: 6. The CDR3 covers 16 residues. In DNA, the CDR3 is TGTGCCAGTAAAGGGGGCAAGGGCTCTGGGGCCAACGTCCTGACTTTC. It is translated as CASKGGKGSGANVLTF.

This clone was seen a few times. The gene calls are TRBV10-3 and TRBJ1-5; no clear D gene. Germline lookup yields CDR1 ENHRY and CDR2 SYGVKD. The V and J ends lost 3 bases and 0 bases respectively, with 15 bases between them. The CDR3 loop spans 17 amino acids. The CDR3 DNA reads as TGTGCCATCAGTGATGAAGGGATATACTATAGCAATCAGCCCCAGCATTTT. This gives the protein CAISDEGIYYSNQPQHF.

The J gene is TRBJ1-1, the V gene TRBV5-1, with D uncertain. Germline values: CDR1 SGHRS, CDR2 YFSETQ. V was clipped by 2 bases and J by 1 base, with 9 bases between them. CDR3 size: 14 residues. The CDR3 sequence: CASSFGSENTEAFF. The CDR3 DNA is TGCGCCAGCAGCTTTGGCAGTGAGAACACTGAAGCTTTCTTT.

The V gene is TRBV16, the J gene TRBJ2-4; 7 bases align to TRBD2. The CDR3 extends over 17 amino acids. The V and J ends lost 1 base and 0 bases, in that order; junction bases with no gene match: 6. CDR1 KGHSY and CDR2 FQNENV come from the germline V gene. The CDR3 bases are TGTGCCAGCAGCCAATTTTCCCTAGCGGAAGCCAAAAACATTCAGTACTTC. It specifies CASSQFSLAEAKNIQYF.

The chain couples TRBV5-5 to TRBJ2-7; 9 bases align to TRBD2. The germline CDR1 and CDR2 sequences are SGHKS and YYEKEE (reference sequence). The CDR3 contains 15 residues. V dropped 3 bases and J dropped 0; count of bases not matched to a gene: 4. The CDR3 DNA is TGTGCCAGCAGCTCACTAGCGGGCAGCTCCTACGAGCAGTACTTC. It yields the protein CASSSLAGSSYEQYF.

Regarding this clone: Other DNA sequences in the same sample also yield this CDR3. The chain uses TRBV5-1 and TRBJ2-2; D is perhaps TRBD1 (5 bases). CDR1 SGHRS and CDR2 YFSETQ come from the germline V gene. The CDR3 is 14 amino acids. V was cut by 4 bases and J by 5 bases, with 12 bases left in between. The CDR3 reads CASSTGAGTGELFF. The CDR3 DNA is TGCGCCAGCAGCACCGGAGCAGGGACCGGGGAGCTGTTTTTT.

The CDR3 loop reads CATTGRSSYEQYF. Written as DNA, the CDR3 is TGTGCCACCACAGGGAGAAGCTCCTACGAGCAGTACTTC. The V gene is TRBV19, the J gene TRBJ2-7; a possible D gene is TRBD1 (6 bases). This CDR3 contains 13 residues. CDR1 and CDR2 (germline): LNHDA, SQIVND (reference sequence). V lost 10 bases to trimming and J lost 0 bases, with 13 bases between them.

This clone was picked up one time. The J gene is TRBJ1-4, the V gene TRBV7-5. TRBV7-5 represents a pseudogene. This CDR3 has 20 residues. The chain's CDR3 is CARSLTPGRQTASTNEKLFF. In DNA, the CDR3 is TGTGCCAGAAGCTTAACACCGGGACGACAGACGGCGTCTACTAATGAAAAACTGTTTTTT.

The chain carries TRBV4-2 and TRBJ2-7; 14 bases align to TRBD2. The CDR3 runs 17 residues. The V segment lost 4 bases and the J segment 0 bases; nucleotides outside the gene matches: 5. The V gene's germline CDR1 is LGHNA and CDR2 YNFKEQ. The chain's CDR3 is CASSLLGTSGSSYEQYF. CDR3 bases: TGTGCCAGCAGCCTCCTGGGGACTAGCGGGAGCTCCTACGAGCAGTACTTC.

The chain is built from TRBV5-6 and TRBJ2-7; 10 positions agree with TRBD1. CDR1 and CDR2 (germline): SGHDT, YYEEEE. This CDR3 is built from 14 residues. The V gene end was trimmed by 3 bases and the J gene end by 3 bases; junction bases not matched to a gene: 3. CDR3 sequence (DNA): TGTGCCAGCAGCTCCGGGACAGGGGACTACGAGCAGTACTTC. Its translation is CASSSGTGDYEQYF.

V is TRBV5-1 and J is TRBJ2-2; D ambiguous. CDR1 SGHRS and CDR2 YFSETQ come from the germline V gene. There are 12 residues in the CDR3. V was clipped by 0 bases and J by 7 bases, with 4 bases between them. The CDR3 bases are TGCGCCAGCAGCTTGGTACGCGGGGAGCTGTTTTTT. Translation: CASSLVRGELFF.

The DNA of the CDR3 is TGTGCCAGCAGCTTGGGTGGGACGTTCTACGAGCAGTACTTC. This gives the protein CASSLGGTFYEQYF. The V gene is TRBV5-8, the J gene TRBJ2-7, with D perhaps assigned TRBD1 or TRBD2 (5 bases each). V was clipped by 0 bases and J by 3 bases, with 10 bases between them. Germline V gives CDR1 SGHTS, CDR2 YDEGEE. The CDR3 contains 14 residues.

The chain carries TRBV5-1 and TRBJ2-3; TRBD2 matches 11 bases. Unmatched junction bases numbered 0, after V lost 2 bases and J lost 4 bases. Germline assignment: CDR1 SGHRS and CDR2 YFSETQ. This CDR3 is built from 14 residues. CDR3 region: CASSFSGGADTQYF. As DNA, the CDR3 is TGCGCCAGCAGCTTTAGCGGGGGGGCAGATACGCAGTATTTT.

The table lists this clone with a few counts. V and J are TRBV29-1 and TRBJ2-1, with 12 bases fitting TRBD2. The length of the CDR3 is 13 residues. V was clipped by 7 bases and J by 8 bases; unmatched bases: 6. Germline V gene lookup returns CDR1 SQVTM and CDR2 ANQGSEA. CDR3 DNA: TGCAGCGGGGGGGGACTAGCGGGTGATGAGCAGTTCTTC. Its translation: CSGGGLAGDEQFF.

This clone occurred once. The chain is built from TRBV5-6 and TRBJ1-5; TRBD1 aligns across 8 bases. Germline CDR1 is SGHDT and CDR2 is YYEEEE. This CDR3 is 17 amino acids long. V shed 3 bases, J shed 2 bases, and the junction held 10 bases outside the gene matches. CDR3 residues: CASSSDRGPFGNQPQHF. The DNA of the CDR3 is TGTGCCAGCAGCTCCGACAGGGGCCCCTTTGGCAATCAGCCCCAGCATTTT.

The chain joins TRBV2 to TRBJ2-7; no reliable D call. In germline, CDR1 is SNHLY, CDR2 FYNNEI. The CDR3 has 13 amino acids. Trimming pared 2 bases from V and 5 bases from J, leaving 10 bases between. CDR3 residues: CASSEYPENEQYF. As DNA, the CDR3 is TGTGCCAGCAGTGAATACCCAGAGAACGAGCAGTACTTC.

In nucleotides, the CDR3 is TGTGCCAGCAGCCAAGTAGCGGGGGGGCGGAATGAGCAGTTCTTC. This codes for CASSQVAGGRNEQFF. The V call is TRBV4-2, the J call TRBJ2-1; 11 bases line up with TRBD2. The junction had 3 bases not matched to a gene; V was cut back by 1 base and J by 7 bases. CDR1 and CDR2 (germline): LGHNA, YNFKEQ. The CDR3 is made up of 15 amino acids.

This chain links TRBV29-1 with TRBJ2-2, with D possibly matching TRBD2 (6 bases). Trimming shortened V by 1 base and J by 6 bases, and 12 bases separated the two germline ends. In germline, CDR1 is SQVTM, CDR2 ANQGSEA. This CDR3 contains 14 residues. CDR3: CSVEGRGGPGELFF. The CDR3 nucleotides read TGCAGCGTTGAAGGCCGGGGAGGTCCCGGGGAGCTGTTTTTT.